This passage covers 18 T cell receptor beta chains from one sample sequenced in a study of T cell repertoires in cytomegalovirus infection. TCRdb reanalysed the reads using MiXCR and keeps one entry per CDR3 protein. The sample has about 890,000 distinct CDR3 sequences; approximately 31% are singletons. These receptors have no identified antigens. Here the sequenced sample was cultured CD8+ T cells from PBMCs, taken from culture after CMV antigen stimulation. The receptors shown here come from a human donor in good health (CMV status not recorded). Some clones in this sample may be carry-over from other donors' samples.

The chain couples TRBV7-9 to TRBJ2-7; D may correspond to TRBD1 or TRBD2 (5 bases each). Between the trimmed V and J ends, which lost 5 bases and 2 bases, there was a span of 13 bases. Germline assignment: CDR1 SEHNR and CDR2 FQNEAQ (reference sequence). There are 14 residues in the CDR3. This CDR3 is CASSPPLGAYEQYV. Here the CDR3 DNA reads TGTGCCAGCAGCCCACCCCTGGGGGCCTACGAGCAGTACGTC.

The rearrangement links TRBV6-1 to TRBJ2-3; 10 positions match TRBD2. Per germline, CDR1 MNHNS and CDR2 SASEGT. Trimming cost V 7 bases and J 4 bases; bases outside gene matches: 5. This CDR3 spans 14 amino acids. The CDR3 sequence: CASNSGGKADTQYF. The CDR3 DNA sequence: TGTGCCAGCAATAGCGGGGGGAAGGCAGATACGCAGTATTTT.

This clonotype has more than one count but fewer than ten. This sequence joins TRBV6-5 and TRBJ1-1, with D unresolved. The V and J ends lost 6 bases and 1 base respectively, with 6 bases between them. Per the germline V gene, CDR1 is MNHEY and CDR2 is SVGAGI. This CDR3 has 12 residues. The CDR3 region is CASRLENTEAFF. In nucleotides, the CDR3 is TGTGCCAGCAGGCTTGAGAACACTGAAGCTTTCTTT.

The CDR3, as DNA: TGCAGCGTGGGGGTGGCAGGGGAGAACACCGGGGAGCTGTTTTTT. The encoded protein is CSVGVAGENTGELFF. V is TRBV29-1 and J is TRBJ2-2, with D perhaps matching TRBD1 (6 bases). Trimming shortened V by 6 bases and J by 1 base, and 15 bases separated the two germline ends. The CDR3 is 15 residues long. Germline loops: CDR1 SQVTM, CDR2 ANQGSEA.

The sample holds a few counts of this clonotype. The gene calls are TRBV6-2 or TRBV6-3 and TRBJ1-1, with 7 bases identical to TRBD1. Losses at the gene ends were 9 bases for V and 11 bases for J; bases not matched to a gene: 15. CDR3 length: 13 amino acids. CDR1 MNHEY and CDR2 SVGEGT come from the germline V gene. The CDR3 loop reads CASLTYGQERAFF. Written as DNA, the CDR3 is TGTGCCAGTCTCACTTACGGACAGGAGAGGGCTTTCTTT.

This clonotype has just a few counts. The gene calls are TRBV27 and TRBJ2-7; no definite D call. Trimming shortened V by 5 bases and J by 5 bases, and 10 bases separated the two germline ends. The CDR3 covers 12 residues. Germline loops: CDR1 MNHEY, CDR2 SMNVEV (reference sequence). CDR3 DNA sequence: TGTGCCAGCAGTAGGGTTCGCAACGAGCAGTACTTC. This gives the protein CASSRVRNEQYF.

The chain has TRBV28 and TRBJ1-5; D uncertain. The J call is doubtful: the DNA matches TRBJ2-3 better. The CDR3 contains 14 residues. Germline V CDR1 and CDR2: MDHEN, SYDVKM. The CDR3 nucleotides are TGTGCCAGCAGTTTACCAGGAAGCAATCAGCCCCAGTATTTT. This translates into CASSLPGSNQPQYF.

This clonotype came up a few times. The chain has TRBV27 and TRBJ1-6; D remains ambiguous. Trimming cost V 0 bases and J 10 bases, with 10 bases left between them. Looked up from germline, CDR1 is MNHEY and CDR2 is SMNVEV (reference sequence). The CDR3 consists of 14 residues. The CDR3, as DNA: TGTGCCAGCAGTTTATCGGTAGCCTTATCACCCCTCCACTTT. Amino acid sequence: CASSLSVALSPLHF.

J is TRBJ2-3 and V is TRBV29-1; no clear D. The germline V gene encodes CDR1 SQVTM and CDR2 ANQGSEA. The CDR3 consists of 13 residues. V was pared by 3 bases and J by 2 bases, with 9 bases between. The CDR3 protein is CSVEGKFTDTQYF. The DNA of the CDR3 is TGCAGCGTTGAGGGCAAATTCACAGATACGCAGTATTTT.

This sequence joins TRBV12-3 or TRBV12-4 and TRBJ2-5; either TRBD1 or TRBD2 may supply D (5 bases each). The CDR3 has 14 residues. The V and J ends lost 7 bases and 2 bases respectively, with 14 bases between them. The CDR3 DNA reads as TGTGCCAGCAAATGGCAGGGAGTGCAAGAGACCCAGTACTTC. This codes for CASKWQGVQETQYF.

This chain uses TRBV4-1 with TRBJ2-1; D remains ambiguous. V lost 0 bases, J lost 1 base, and 13 bases lay in between. Germline V CDR1 and CDR2: MGHRA, YSYEKL. The CDR3 runs 17 residues. DNA of the CDR3: TGCGCCAGCAGCCAAGAAGGAACTACGGGTTCCTACAATGAGCAGTTCTTC. Translating it yields CASSQEGTTGSYNEQFF.

This clonotype has just a few counts. This chain links TRBV29-1 with TRBJ2-1; 9 bases line up with TRBD2. Per germline, CDR1 SQVTM and CDR2 ANQGSEA. The CDR3 is made up of 13 amino acids. V lost 6 bases and J lost 8; bases outside the gene matches: 8. CDR3 amino acids: CSVVAGERDEQFF. CDR3 coding DNA: TGCAGCGTCGTAGCGGGGGAGAGGGATGAGCAGTTCTTC.

The chain combines TRBV2 with TRBJ2-5; TRBD2 might be the D (7 bases). The CDR3 loop spans 13 amino acids. Germline CDR1 SNHLY, CDR2 FYNNEI. V was cut by 10 bases and J by 5 bases, with 17 bases left in between. CDR3 coding DNA: TGTGCCACCTGGGGGGGGGGCTTTGAGACCCAGTACTTC. As protein: CATWGGGFETQYF.

This clonotype has only a few counts. The chain combines TRBV6-2 or TRBV6-3 with TRBJ2-5; 9 nucleotides match TRBD1. Trimming took 6 bases from V and 5 from J; bases not matched to a gene: 7. The CDR3 is 14 amino acids. CDR1 and CDR2 from the germline V gene are MNHEY and SVGEGT. CDR3 protein: CASRYRGLGETQYF. The CDR3 bases are TGTGCCAGCAGATACAGGGGGCTCGGTGAGACCCAGTACTTC.

This clonotype was seen a few times. The chain has TRBV12-3 or TRBV12-4 and TRBJ1-4; 9 bases are a match to TRBD1. The J segment lost 3 bases and the V segment lost 6 bases, leaving 8 bases of the junction unmatched. The CDR3 totals 16 residues. CDR3 region: CASSTTGGAANEKLFF. CDR3 in DNA: TGTGCCAGCAGCACCACAGGGGGCGCGGCTAATGAAAAACTGTTTTTT.

The chain links TRBV27 to TRBJ2-5, with 9 bases matching TRBD1. CDR3 length equals 13 residues. The J segment lost 6 bases and the V segment lost 5 bases, leaving 4 bases of the junction unmatched. Germline assignment: CDR1 MNHEY and CDR2 SMNVEV (reference sequence). In nucleotides, the CDR3 is TGTGCCAGCAGTATGGGACAGGGAAAGACCCAGTACTTC. Amino acid sequence: CASSMGQGKTQYF.

This clonotype appeared a few times. The chain uses TRBV14 and TRBJ2-1; 7 nucleotides match TRBD2. CDR3 length equals 18 residues. CDR1 SGHDN and CDR2 FVKESK come from the germline V gene. Trimming at V came to 1 base and at J to 0 bases, leaving 9 bases not matched to a gene. CDR3 protein: CASSQVRLAETSYNEQFF. DNA for the CDR3: TGTGCCAGCAGCCAAGTACGACTAGCTGAAACCTCCTACAATGAGCAGTTCTTC.

The chain links TRBV25-1 to TRBJ1-1, with TRBD1 as a possible D gene (6 bases). Germline assignment: CDR1 MGHDK and CDR2 SYGVNS. Trimming left V 0 bases short and J 0 bases short, with 17 bases between. The CDR3 is made up of 18 amino acids. The DNA of the CDR3 is TGTGCCAGCAGTGAATACTACCGTGGGGCAGGGGTGAACACTGAAGCTTTCTTT. Translation gives CASSEYYRGAGVNTEAFF.